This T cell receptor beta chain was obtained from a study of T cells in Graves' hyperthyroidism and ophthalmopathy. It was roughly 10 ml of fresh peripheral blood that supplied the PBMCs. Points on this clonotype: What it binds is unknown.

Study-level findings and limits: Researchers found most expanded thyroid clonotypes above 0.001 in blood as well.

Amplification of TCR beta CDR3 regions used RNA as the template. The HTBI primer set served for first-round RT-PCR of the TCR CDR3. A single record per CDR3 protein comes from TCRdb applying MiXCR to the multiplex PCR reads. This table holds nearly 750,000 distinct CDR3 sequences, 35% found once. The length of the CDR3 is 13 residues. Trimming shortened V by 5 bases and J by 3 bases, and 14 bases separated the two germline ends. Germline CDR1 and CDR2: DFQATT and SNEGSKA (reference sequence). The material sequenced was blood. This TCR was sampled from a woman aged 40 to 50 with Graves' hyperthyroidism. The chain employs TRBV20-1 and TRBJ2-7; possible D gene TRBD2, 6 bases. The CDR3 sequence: CSAGGLLLYEQYF. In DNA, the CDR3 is TGCAGTGCTGGGGGACTTCTACTCTACGAGCAGTACTTC.